The sample holds a few counts of the clone carrying this T cell receptor beta chain. Its antigen remains unknown. This specimen belongs to a study of cytomegalovirus exposure and HLA in healthy donors. Study-level points and caveats: According to a later analysis, most TCR beta chains associated with CMV appeared HLA-restricted. Association with HLA alleles at 0.05 false discovery rate was found for roughly 17,000 TCR beta sequences in a later analysis.

After removal of 3 bases from V and 2 bases from J, the junction contained 2 bases not matched to a gene. CDR3 length equals 14 residues. Germline values: CDR1 SGHTS, CDR2 YDEGEE. The donors, nominally healthy at sampling, likely had unrecorded immune exposures. The PCR employed 60 Vbeta primers together with 13 Jbeta primers. TCRdb's table, derived via immunoSEQ multiplex PCR, lists solely in-frame clones and lacks some. Among around 130,000 clones listed, 65% to 80% were seen once. The chain carries TRBV5-8 and TRBJ2-3; 8 bases are shared with TRBD1. Sequencing was carried out using PBMCs. This TCR was recovered from a man younger than 35 in good health and CMV-seropositive. CDR3 protein: CASSWGQATDTQYF. The CDR3 DNA reads TGTGCCAGCAGCTGGGGACAGGCCACAGATACGCAGTATTTT. Together with reference TRBV5-8 and TRBJ2-3, the CDR3 gives the full variable domain: EAGVTQSPTHLIKTRGQQATLRCSPISGHTSVYWYQQALGLGLQFLLWYDEGEERNRGNFPPRFSGRQFPNYSSELNVNALELEDSALYLCASSWGQATDTQYFGPGTRLTVL.